What follows are 21 T cell receptor beta chains derived from one specimen sequenced in a study of T-cell reconstitution after alpha-beta-depleted transplantation in children. The library targeted TCRbeta and was prepared with unique molecular identifiers. TCRdb itself ran the PCR reads through MiXCR, one entry per CDR3 protein. Here the sample spans approximately 980,000 distinct CDR3 sequences, about 30% being singletons. Source: PBMCs, mostly from graft donor cells, taken 360 days after TCRalphabeta/CD19-depleted stem cell transplant. These receptor sequences come from a boy in the first two years of life who had a stem cell transplant for SCID, so the T cells may come from the graft donor.

This clonotype was seen more than once but under ten times. The chain has TRBV5-1 and TRBJ2-7; 15 positions match TRBD2. From germline, CDR1 is SGHRS and CDR2 YFSETQ. This CDR3 is built from 15 residues. The ends lost 3 bases at V and 5 bases at J; junction bases unmatched: 3. This chain's CDR3 is CASSWTSGGVDEQYF. CDR3 DNA: TGCGCCAGCAGCTGGACTAGCGGGGGGGTTGACGAGCAGTACTTC.

The chain joins TRBV5-1 to TRBJ2-7; no clear D gene. The CDR3 spans 16 residues. The germline CDR1 and CDR2 sequences are SGHRS and YFSETQ. V gave up 3 bases and J gave up 0 bases, with 16 bases separating them. This CDR3 reads CASSSGHRVRSYEQYF. In DNA, the CDR3 is TGCGCCAGCAGCTCGGGCCATCGGGTCCGCTCCTACGAGCAGTACTTC.

Notes on this clonotype: This sequence may be a read error, since a much larger clone differs from it by one base. As the CDR3 is not closed by the conserved phenylalanine or tryptophan, this likely results from a read error. The rearrangement uses TRBV7-8 and TRBJ1-1; weak D call: TRBD1 (6 bases). Germline V gene lookup returns CDR1 SGHVS and CDR2 FQNEAQ. Deletions cut 6 bases from V and 6 bases from J, with 14 bases between. The CDR3 is made up of 13 amino acids. In nucleotides, the CDR3 is TGTGCCAGCAGTTCGCCGGGGGGCCCTGAAGCTTTCTAT. Its protein is CASSSPGGPEAFY.

V and J are TRBV2 and TRBJ2-1, with 8 nucleotides matching TRBD2. The CDR3 is made up of 17 amino acids. V lost 6 bases, J lost 2 bases, and 12 bases stayed unmatched. Germline values: CDR1 SNHLY, CDR2 FYNNEI. This chain's CDR3 is CASSRRGGAGTYNEQFF. The CDR3 DNA reads TGTGCCAGCAGCCGCCGGGGGGGAGCGGGGACCTACAATGAGCAGTTCTTC. The full variable domain, in which reference TRBV2 and TRBJ2-1 provide the parts outside the CDR3, is EPEVTQTPSHQVTQMGQEVILRCVPISNHLYFYWYRQILGQKVEFLVSFYNNEISEKSEIFDDQFSVERPDGSNFTLKIRSTKLEDSAMYFCASSRRGGAGTYNEQFFGPGTRLTVL.

The table lists this clonotype with a few counts. The chain joins TRBV6-1 to TRBJ1-1, with 8 bases that match TRBD1. Germline CDR1 reads MNHNS; CDR2 reads SASEGT. The length of the CDR3 is 14 residues. Losses at the gene ends were 4 bases for V and 3 bases for J; bases not matched to a gene: 4. The CDR3 DNA sequence: TGTGCCAGCAGTGGCCAGGGGGCGTACACTGAAGCTTTCTTT. Translation: CASSGQGAYTEAFF.

The gene calls are TRBV4-1 and TRBJ1-2, with no clear D. The V end lost 5 bases, the J end lost 4 bases, and 11 bases lay between the germline ends. This CDR3 comprises 13 residues. Germline V gives CDR1 MGHRA, CDR2 YSYEKL. CDR3 in amino acids: CASSDVSGYGYTF. The CDR3 coding sequence is TGCGCCAGCAGCGACGTCTCCGGCTATGGCTACACCTTC.

The gene calls are TRBV29-1 and TRBJ2-7; no clear D gene. The CDR3 is 13 residues long. Trimming shortened V by 6 bases and J by 2 bases, and 14 bases separated the two germline ends. In germline, CDR1 is SQVTM, CDR2 ANQGSEA. Written as DNA, the CDR3 is TGCAGCGTCCTACCGACCCATACCTACGAGCAGTACTTC. Protein sequence: CSVLPTHTYEQYF.

The V gene is TRBV29-1, the J gene TRBJ2-1; possible D gene TRBD1, 6 bases. This CDR3 comprises 16 residues. Germline V gene data show CDR1 as SQVTM and CDR2 as ANQGSEA. V shed 6 bases and J shed 0 bases, with 18 bases lying between them. The CDR3 DNA follows: TGCAGCGTATCGAGGACAGCCAAGGGCTCCTACAATGAGCAGTTCTTC. Protein sequence: CSVSRTAKGSYNEQFF.

This clonotype showed up just a few times. V usage is TRBV10-3 and J usage is TRBJ2-1, with 7 bases matching TRBD2. The J segment lost 2 bases and the V segment lost 4 bases, leaving 5 bases of the junction unmatched. The CDR3 has 15 amino acids. CDR1 ENHRY and CDR2 SYGVKD come from the germline V gene. The CDR3 nucleotides are TGTGCCATCAGTGCCCAGCGGGGACCCTACAATGAGCAGTTCTTC. Translation: CAISAQRGPYNEQFF.

To note about this clonotype: A read error may produce the germline difference seen at one junction end. The chain employs TRBV20-1 and TRBJ1-2; no reliable D call. CDR3 length equals 11 residues. Per the germline V gene, CDR1 is DFQATT and CDR2 is SNEGSKA (reference sequence). CDR3 in DNA: TGCTGTGCTAGAAGGGAAGCCACCCTAACCTTC. It is translated as CCARREATLTF.

The V call is TRBV6-2 or TRBV6-3, the J call TRBJ2-3; D call uncertain. V gave up 0 bases and J gave up 4 bases, with 17 bases separating them. The CDR3 contains 17 residues. CDR1 MNHEY and CDR2 SVGEGT come from the germline V gene. CDR3 amino acids: CASSYSITGLGPDTQYF. CDR3 bases: TGTGCCAGCAGTTACTCGATAACTGGGCTCGGGCCAGATACGCAGTATTTT.

The V call is TRBV10-3, the J call TRBJ2-3, with 10 bases aligning to TRBD1. The V gene's germline CDR1 is ENHRY and CDR2 SYGVKD. The trim removed 5 bases at V and 4 bases at J, leaving 9 bases unmatched. CDR3 length: 16 residues. CDR3 protein: CAISNDGQGVADTQYF. CDR3 nucleotides: TGTGCCATCAGTAATGATGGACAGGGGGTCGCAGATACGCAGTATTTT.

This clonotype was seen only a few times. The chain recombines TRBV10-3 with TRBJ1-2, with D possibly TRBD1 on 5 matching bases. The CDR3 extends over 16 amino acids. Deletions cut 0 bases from V and 1 base from J, with 12 bases between. The germline CDR1 and CDR2 sequences are ENHRY and SYGVKD. CDR3 protein: CAISESVQAVNYGYTF. DNA of the CDR3: TGTGCCATCAGTGAGTCGGTACAGGCGGTTAACTATGGCTACACCTTC.

The V and J genes are TRBV20-1 and TRBJ2-2; 8 bases align to TRBD2. The CDR3 length is 15 residues. V lost 3 bases and J lost 0; bases outside the gene matches: 3. Per germline, CDR1 DFQATT and CDR2 SNEGSKA (reference sequence). CDR3 sequence (DNA): TGCAGTGCTAGGGAGCGGGGGACGAACACCGGGGAGCTGTTTTTT. It translates to CSARERGTNTGELFF.

This clonotype was counted a few times. The V and J genes are TRBV18 and TRBJ2-2; possible D gene TRBD2, 5 bases. CDR1 and CDR2 from the germline V gene are KGHSH and LQKENI. V lost 5 bases and J 0 bases, leaving 16 bases between the germline ends. This CDR3 has 17 amino acids. The CDR3 DNA sequence: TGTGCCAGCTCAAGCCCAGCAGGAGGCTCGAACACCGGGGAGCTGTTTTTT. Amino acids: CASSSPAGGSNTGELFF.

In DNA, the CDR3 is TGCAGTGCTAGCCGGGACAGACAAAGCTCCTACAATGAGCAGTTCTTC. As protein: CSASRDRQSSYNEQFF. This sequence joins TRBV20-1 and TRBJ2-1; 7 bases map to TRBD1. The CDR3 has 16 residues. V lost 3 bases, J lost 0 bases, and 8 bases stayed unmatched. The germline V gene has CDR1 DFQATT and CDR2 SNEGSKA (reference sequence).

The genes are TRBV20-1 and TRBJ1-5, with D hard to call. This CDR3 contains 13 residues. V was trimmed by 3 bases and J by 2 bases, leaving 8 bases between them. Germline V CDR1 and CDR2: DFQATT, SNEGSKA (reference sequence). CDR3 sequence reads: CSASGDGNQPQHF. In nucleotides, the CDR3 is TGCAGTGCTAGCGGGGATGGCAATCAGCCCCAGCATTTT.

V and J are TRBV12-3 or TRBV12-4 and TRBJ2-1; D perhaps matches TRBD2 (5 bases). Trimming took 7 bases from V and 1 from J, leaving 17 bases between them. The CDR3 has 16 residues. The CDR3 DNA sequence: TGTGCCAGCACACACGGCGAGCGGCGTTCCTACAATGAGCAGTTCTTC. Residues: CASTHGERRSYNEQFF.

This clonotype was seen only once. The CDR3 nucleotides are TGTGCCACCAGCCCTAGCGGGGGGCTAGCCAAAAACATTCAGTACTTC. It specifies CATSPSGGLAKNIQYF. This chain links TRBV15 with TRBJ2-4, with TRBD2 matching 11 bases. The J segment lost 0 bases and the V segment lost 5 bases, leaving 3 bases of the junction unmatched. The CDR3 covers 16 residues. Germline CDR1 reads LNHNV; CDR2 reads YYDKDF (reference sequence).

This clonotype turned up a few times. The chain is built from TRBV12-3 or TRBV12-4 and TRBJ1-4; no clear D. Trimming stripped 6 bases from V and 8 bases from J, with 16 bases between. The CDR3 is 14 residues long. DNA for the CDR3: TGTGCCAGCAGCCTGAGTAGTTTTTCCGAAAAACTGTTTTTT. As protein: CASSLSSFSEKLFF.

Many counts were recorded for this clonotype. This sequence joins TRBV4-3 and TRBJ2-4, with 7 bases fitting TRBD1. With 0 bases clipped from V and 3 bases from J, the junction kept 8 bases outside the gene matches. Germline CDR1 LGHNA, CDR2 YSLEER. The CDR3 covers 17 residues. CDR3 coding DNA: TGCGCCAGCAGCCAAGATCGTAGGGACAGTCGCAAAAACATTCAGTACTTC. It encodes CASSQDRRDSRKNIQYF.